This TCR beta chain stems from a study of T cell responses to AZD1222 COVID-19 vaccine. Study-level results: Regions 160-218 and 743-854 held dominance among vaccine-associated CD4 TCRs, which spanned spike. Most donors were white British and more were female, and clonal diversity was possibly underestimated. Recipients of two AZD1222 doses showed rising Spike-specific TCR breadth and depth.

Using immunoSEQ multiplex PCR, the repertoire was profiled, and TCRdb retains in-frame clones only, with some absent. The data hold about 79,000 clones, with just over 90% observed a single time. As to this clone: Its antigen remains unknown.

CDR1 is MNHEY and CDR2 is SMNVEV in the germline V gene (reference sequence). With 10 bases clipped from V and 4 bases from J, the junction kept 7 bases outside the gene matches. This CDR3 is 14 amino acids long. This TCR was recovered from an adult in good health. The specimen was peripheral blood, collected on day 0 of MenACWY control vaccination. This sequence joins TRBV27 and TRBJ2-2; TRBD1 agrees at 9 bases. CDR3 DNA sequence: TGTGCCACCACAAGGACAGGGGCCACCGGGGAGCTGTTTTTT. Protein: CATTRTGATGELFF.